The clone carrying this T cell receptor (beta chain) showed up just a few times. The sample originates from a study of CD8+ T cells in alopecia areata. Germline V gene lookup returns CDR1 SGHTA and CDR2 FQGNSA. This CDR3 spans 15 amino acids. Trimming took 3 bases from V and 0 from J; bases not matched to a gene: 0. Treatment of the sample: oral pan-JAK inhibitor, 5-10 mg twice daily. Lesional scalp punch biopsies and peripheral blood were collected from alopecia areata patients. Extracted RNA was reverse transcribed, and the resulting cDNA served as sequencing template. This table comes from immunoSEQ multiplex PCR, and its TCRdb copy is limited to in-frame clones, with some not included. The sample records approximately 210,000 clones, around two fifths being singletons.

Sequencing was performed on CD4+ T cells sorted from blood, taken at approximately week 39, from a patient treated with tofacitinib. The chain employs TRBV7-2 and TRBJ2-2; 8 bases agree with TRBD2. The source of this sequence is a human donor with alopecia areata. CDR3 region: CASSLGLANTGELFF. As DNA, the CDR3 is TGTGCCAGCAGCTTGGGACTAGCGAACACCGGGGAGCTGTTTTTT.